A single sample gave rise to the 7 T cell receptor beta chains below, sequenced in a study of cytomegalovirus exposure and HLA in healthy donors. PCR involved 60 Vbeta and 13 Jbeta primers. The data were produced by immunoSEQ multiplex PCR, yet TCRdb's version contains in-frame clones alone and is incomplete. Of 250,000 to 350,000 clones listed, around 86% were seen once; the top ten hold roughly 4%. The sample taken for sequencing was PBMCs. The source of these receptors is a man aged 40-50 years in good health and CMV-seropositive.

The chain has TRBV15 and TRBJ2-5, with TRBD1 as a possible D gene (6 bases). The CDR3 consists of 17 residues. Per the germline V gene, CDR1 is LNHNV and CDR2 is YYDKDF (reference sequence). V dropped 2 bases and J dropped 5 bases, with 21 bases sitting between them. The CDR3 DNA sequence: TGTGCCACCAGCAGACCTTCTACCAGGGGTCTTGAGGAGACCCAGTACTTC. Translating gives CATSRPSTRGLEETQYF.

CDR3 sequence (DNA): TGTGCCAGCAGCTTTCCGGGACTAGTGGGATTCAATGAGCAGTTCTTC. This codes for CASSFPGLVGFNEQFF. J is TRBJ2-1 and V is TRBV7-2, with 8 nucleotides matching TRBD2. Unmatched junction bases numbered 10, after V lost 3 bases and J lost 6 bases. The CDR3 is 16 residues long. Germline loops: CDR1 SGHTA, CDR2 FQGNSA.

The rearrangement joins TRBV7-9 to TRBJ2-5; D is uncertain. CDR1 and CDR2 (germline): SEHNR, FQNEAQ (reference sequence). V lost 3 bases and J 3 bases, leaving 11 bases between the germline ends. The length of the CDR3 is 14 residues. CDR3 DNA sequence: TGTGCCAGCAGCTTTGAAAACGGAGAAGAGACCCAGTACTTC. Translated: CASSFENGEETQYF.

This clone was seen more than once but under ten times. This chain connects TRBV28 to TRBJ2-7, with D maybe TRBD2 (6 bases). The CDR3 spans 14 residues. Trimming cost V 7 bases and J 6 bases, with 19 bases left between them. Per germline, CDR1 MDHEN and CDR2 SYDVKM. The DNA for the CDR3 is TGTGCCAGCACCCTCACGGGGGTTGCGGTCGAGCAGTACTTC. Its translation: CASTLTGVAVEQYF.

The rearrangement uses TRBV7-3 and TRBJ2-1, with TRBD2 matching over 16 bases. Per germline, CDR1 SGHTA and CDR2 FQGTGA. The CDR3 spans 17 residues. V was pared by 4 bases and J by 7 bases, with 7 bases of the junction left unmatched. The CDR3 bases are TGTGCCAGCAGCTCCCCGGGACTAGCGGGAGGGCGAAATGAGCAGTTCTTC. It codes for CASSSPGLAGGRNEQFF.

This chain uses TRBV7-9 with TRBJ2-5; possible D gene TRBD1, 6 bases. Germline V gives CDR1 SEHNR, CDR2 FQNEAQ (reference sequence). The V end was cut by 5 bases, the J end by 1 base, with 17 bases between. CDR3 size: 16 residues. The CDR3 loop reads CASSRRTGRVQETQYF. The DNA for the CDR3 is TGTGCCAGCAGCAGGAGAACAGGGCGCGTCCAAGAGACCCAGTACTTC.

The chain combines TRBV7-2 with TRBJ2-4; 8 bases align to TRBD1. The CDR3 has 17 amino acids. J gave up 0 bases and V 0 bases, and 4 bases lay outside the gene matches. Germline-derived CDR1 and CDR2 are SGHTA and FQGNSA. CDR3 loop: CASSLARQGLAKNIQYF. For the CDR3, the DNA is TGTGCCAGCAGCTTAGCCCGACAGGGGCTAGCCAAAAACATTCAGTACTTC.